The 12 T cell receptor beta chains presented below share a single source sample, sequenced in a study of cytomegalovirus exposure and HLA in healthy donors. The PCR used 60 Vbeta and 13 Jbeta primers. Using immunoSEQ multiplex PCR, the repertoire was profiled, and TCRdb retains in-frame clones only, with some absent. The table has around 160,000 clones, roughly four fifths seen once; the top ten hold around 9%. Source material: PBMCs. The source is a male donor in good health and CMV-seropositive.

The chain employs TRBV30 and TRBJ2-7, with TRBD2 matching over 10 bases. The germline gives CDR1 GTSNPN, CDR2 SVGIG (reference sequence). V lost 3 bases and J lost 5; bases outside the gene matches: 4. The CDR3 sequence is 13 residues long. The CDR3 sequence is CAWRRSGRDEQYF. Here the CDR3 DNA reads TGTGCCTGGAGACGGAGCGGGAGGGACGAGCAGTACTTC. The entire variable domain, with the rest obtained from reference TRBV30 and TRBJ2-7, is as follows: SQTIHQWPATLVQPVGSPLSLECTVEGTSNPNLYWYRQAAGRGLQLLFYSVGIGQISSEVPQNLSASRPQDRQFILSSKKLLLSDSGFYLCAWRRSGRDEQYFGPGTRLTVT.

V usage is TRBV28 and J usage is TRBJ2-7; TRBD2 might be the D (5 bases). Per germline, CDR1 MDHEN and CDR2 SYDVKM. V lost 1 base and J lost 2, with 12 bases in between. The CDR3 has 15 amino acids. The CDR3 sequence: CASSLLGEEPYEQYF. The CDR3 region has the DNA TGTGCCAGCAGTTTATTGGGAGAAGAGCCCTACGAGCAGTACTTC.

The J gene is TRBJ1-2, the V gene TRBV4-3, with D possibly being TRBD1 (5 bases). The germline V gene has CDR1 LGHNA and CDR2 YSLEER. The germline V and J ends were trimmed by 1 base and 4 bases, with 7 bases remaining between them. The CDR3 covers 13 residues. The CDR3 sequence: CASSQGGLYGYTF. In nucleotides, the CDR3 is TGCGCCAGCAGCCAAGGGGGACTCTATGGCTACACCTTC.

A single count supports this clone. V is TRBV19 and J is TRBJ1-2; 7 positions match TRBD1. This CDR3 is 13 amino acids long. The trim removed 5 bases at V and 6 bases at J, leaving 6 bases unmatched. Looked up from germline, CDR1 is LNHDA and CDR2 is SQIVND (reference sequence). CDR3 nucleotide sequence: TGTGCCAGTAGTCCCACAGGGGCCAATGGCTACACCTTC. It yields the protein CASSPTGANGYTF. Using reference TRBV19 and TRBJ1-2 for the parts outside the CDR3, the full variable domain is DGGITQSPKYLFRKEGQNVTLSCEQNLNHDAMYWYRQDPGQGLRLIYYSQIVNDFQKGDIAEGYSVSREKKESFPLTVTSAQKNPTAFYLCASSPTGANGYTFGSGTRLTVV.

The chain carries TRBV7-2 and TRBJ2-1; 8 bases are shared with TRBD1. The V gene end was trimmed by 5 bases and the J gene end by 3 bases; junction bases not matched to a gene: 12. CDR3 length equals 17 residues. Germline CDR1 and CDR2: SGHTA and FQGNSA. CDR3 loop: CASSPSPGTGNYNEQFF. The CDR3 region has the DNA TGTGCCAGCAGCCCCTCACCCGGGACAGGCAACTACAATGAGCAGTTCTTC.

The chain links TRBV19 to TRBJ2-3; 10 bases agree with TRBD2. The junction had 5 bases not matched to a gene; V was cut back by 6 bases and J by 5 bases. Germline CDR1 is LNHDA and CDR2 is SQIVND (reference sequence). CDR3 length equals 14 residues. The CDR3 region is CASRVAGGGDTQYF. The DNA of the CDR3 is TGTGCCAGTAGGGTAGCGGGGGGCGGAGATACGCAGTATTTT.

The chain employs TRBV7-2 and TRBJ2-7; the match to TRBD2 covers 10 bases. Per the germline V gene, CDR1 is SGHTA and CDR2 is FQGNSA. J lost 12 bases, V lost 2 bases, and 4 bases had no gene match. The CDR3 is made up of 12 amino acids. The CDR3 is CASSLSLAGPYF. CDR3 in DNA: TGTGCCAGCAGCTTATCACTAGCGGGACCGTACTTC.

The chain is built from TRBV7-8 and TRBJ1-1; 11 nucleotides line up with TRBD1. The germline V gene has CDR1 SGHVS and CDR2 FQNEAQ. The trim removed 4 bases at V and 1 base at J, leaving 2 bases unmatched. The CDR3 consists of 15 residues. The CDR3 loop is CASSSGQGENTEAFF. The CDR3 region has the DNA TGTGCCAGCAGCTCGGGACAGGGGGAGAACACTGAAGCTTTCTTT.

V gene TRBV6-5 combines with J gene TRBJ2-5; D uncertain. The CDR3 runs to 15 residues. Trimming took 2 bases from V and 2 from J, leaving 12 bases between them. The germline V gene encodes CDR1 MNHEY and CDR2 SVGAGI. The CDR3 loop is CASSYPEFRQETQYF. CDR3 coding DNA: TGTGCCAGCAGTTACCCGGAGTTTCGGCAAGAGACCCAGTACTTC.

This clone turned up a few times. This chain joins TRBV6-1 and TRBJ2-7; the D gene is possibly TRBD1 (6 bases). This CDR3 region has 14 residues. Trimming removed 4 bases at V and 4 bases at J, with 14 bases between. Germline V gene data show CDR1 as MNHNS and CDR2 as SASEGT. CDR3 loop: CASSGTTGIYEQYF. The CDR3 nucleotides read TGTGCCAGCAGTGGTACGACAGGAATTTACGAGCAGTACTTC.

The gene calls are TRBV27 and TRBJ1-1; 7 bases map to TRBD1. V shed 1 base and J 8 bases; nucleotides not matched to a gene: 7. Per germline, CDR1 MNHEY and CDR2 SMNVEV (reference sequence). The CDR3 spans 14 residues. This chain's CDR3 is CASSLYKGASEAFF. CDR3 nucleotide sequence: TGTGCCAGCAGTTTATACAAGGGGGCGAGCGAAGCTTTCTTT.

The chain links TRBV6-5 to TRBJ1-1; the D is unclear. The V gene lost 6 bases and the J gene lost 4 bases, with 12 bases spanning the gap. CDR1 and CDR2 from the germline V gene are MNHEY and SVGAGI. CDR3 length: 13 residues. The CDR3 spells CASRRERTTEAFF. CDR3 coding DNA: TGTGCCAGCAGGCGGGAACGAACCACTGAAGCTTTCTTT.